One sample yielded the 16 T cell receptor beta chains listed below, sequenced in a study of blood T cell repertoires in COVID-19. Libraries were prepared by immunoSEQ multiplex PCR; TCRdb keeps only in-frame clonotypes and omits some of them. The data show hundreds of thousands of clones, approximately 87% seen once. The sample was PBMCs or T cells enriched from blood (not recorded which). These receptors were collected from a woman in her forties or fifties in a cohort exposed to, infected with or recovered from COVID-19 (not recorded which).

V gene TRBV10-2 combines with J gene TRBJ2-7, with no clear D. Looked up from germline, CDR1 is WSHSY and CDR2 is SAAADI. Trimming pared 2 bases from V and 0 bases from J, leaving 5 bases between. The length of the CDR3 is 13 residues. Here the CDR3 reads CASSEADSYEQYF. The CDR3 coding sequence is TGCGCCAGCAGTGAGGCGGACTCCTACGAGCAGTACTTC.

The rearrangement links TRBV13 to TRBJ2-3, with D possibly TRBD2 on 5 matching bases. V was shortened by 0 bases and J by 2 bases, with 15 bases between the two germline ends. The CDR3 sequence is 17 residues long. From germline, CDR1 is PRHDT and CDR2 FYEKMQ (reference sequence). The CDR3: CASSLGGPGLNTDTQYF. Here the CDR3 DNA reads TGTGCCAGCAGCTTAGGCGGCCCTGGACTGAACACAGATACGCAGTATTTT.

The sample holds a few counts of this clone. The V call is TRBV5-4, the J call TRBJ2-7, with 9 bases identical to TRBD1. Germline CDR1 and CDR2: SGHNT and YYREEE (reference sequence). Trimming removed 4 bases from V and 3 bases from J; junction bases left unmatched: 8. The length of the CDR3 is 15 residues. The CDR3 region is CASSPTGTGLYEQYF. The CDR3 coding sequence is TGTGCCAGCAGCCCGACCGGGACAGGGCTCTACGAGCAGTACTTC.

The chain uses TRBV25-1 and TRBJ1-6; D is ambiguous. Germline CDR1 MGHDK, CDR2 SYGVNS. The ends were cut back, 4 bases at V and 0 bases at J, with 10 bases in the middle. This CDR3 has 16 residues. The DNA of the CDR3 is TGTGCCAGCAGTGCAGCCCGGGGCTCCTATAATTCACCCCTCCACTTT. This translates into CASSAARGSYNSPLHF.

The V call is TRBV5-4, the J call TRBJ1-3; 8 nucleotides agree with TRBD1. The CDR3 runs 15 residues. J gave up 0 bases and V 5 bases, and 4 bases lay outside the gene matches. Germline CDR1 is SGHNT and CDR2 is YYREEE (reference sequence). The CDR3 DNA reads as TGTGCCAGCAGTCGGGGACAGGACTCTGGAAACACCATATATTTT. Encoded protein: CASSRGQDSGNTIYF.

The chain uses TRBV27 and TRBJ1-2, with 9 bases that match TRBD1. The germline gives CDR1 MNHEY, CDR2 SMNVEV (reference sequence). V shed 3 bases, J shed 8 bases, and the junction held 10 bases outside the gene matches. The length of the CDR3 is 15 residues. In DNA form, the CDR3 reads TGTGCCAGCAGTTTCCGGGACAGGGCGCCGAGAGGCTACACCTTC. Its protein is CASSFRDRAPRGYTF.

The CDR3: CAWKKGTEGNYGYTF. Here the CDR3 DNA reads TGTGCCTGGAAGAAAGGGACAGAAGGAAACTATGGCTACACCTTC. V is TRBV30 and J is TRBJ1-2; TRBD1 matches 7 bases. The CDR3 extends over 15 amino acids. V was clipped by 4 bases and J by 2 bases; unmatched bases: 10. The germline CDR1 and CDR2 sequences are GTSNPN and SVGIG (reference sequence).

The chain links TRBV9 to TRBJ1-1; D not certain. Trimming removed 4 bases at V and 1 base at J, with 5 bases between. This CDR3 has 12 amino acids. Germline V lookup: CDR1 SGDLS, CDR2 YYNGEE. The CDR3 region is CASSLGNTEAFF. DNA for the CDR3: TGTGCCAGCAGCCTCGGGAACACTGAAGCTTTCTTT.

The rearrangement uses TRBV5-1 and TRBJ1-3; D call uncertain. The CDR3 loop spans 17 amino acids. Trimming removed 0 bases from V and 0 bases from J, with 13 bases in between. Per the germline V gene, CDR1 is SGHRS and CDR2 is YFSETQ. The CDR3 sequence is CASSLEFGGYSGNTIYF. CDR3 coding DNA: TGCGCCAGCAGCTTGGAATTCGGCGGCTACTCTGGAAACACCATATATTTT.

In this sample, this clone turned up a few times. This sequence joins TRBV20-1 and TRBJ1-2, with TRBD1 matching over 9 bases. The CDR3 sequence is 12 residues long. The V segment lost 3 bases and the J segment 10 bases; nucleotides outside the gene matches: 6. Germline CDR1 and CDR2: DFQATT and SNEGSKA (reference sequence). The CDR3 protein is CSASPGQGIYTF. The CDR3 nucleotides read TGCAGTGCTAGTCCGGGACAGGGTATCTACACCTTC.

This CDR3 is CASSTDRVSNQPQHF. DNA of the CDR3: TGTGCCAGTAGTACCGACAGGGTTAGCAATCAGCCCCAGCATTTT. The chain carries TRBV19 and TRBJ1-5; TRBD1 matches 7 bases. CDR3 length: 15 amino acids. The trim removed 4 bases at V and 0 bases at J, leaving 3 bases unmatched. Germline values: CDR1 LNHDA, CDR2 SQIVND (reference sequence). Looking up the rest from reference TRBV19 and TRBJ1-5 gives the full variable domain: DGGITQSPKYLFRKEGQNVTLSCEQNLNHDAMYWYRQDPGQGLRLIYYSQIVNDFQKGDIAEGYSVSREKKESFPLTVTSAQKNPTAFYLCASSTDRVSNQPQHFGDGTRLSIL.

V and J are TRBV19 and TRBJ1-5; 7 bases map to TRBD1. Unmatched junction bases numbered 9, after V lost 7 bases and J lost 3 bases. CDR1 is LNHDA, CDR2 SQIVND, per germline (reference sequence). The CDR3 spans 15 residues. CDR3 amino acids: CASKGKGANNQPQHF. In DNA form, the CDR3 reads TGTGCCAGTAAAGGTAAGGGGGCGAACAATCAGCCCCAGCATTTT. The full variable domain, its missing parts supplied by reference TRBV19 and TRBJ1-5, is DGGITQSPKYLFRKEGQNVTLSCEQNLNHDAMYWYRQDPGQGLRLIYYSQIVNDFQKGDIAEGYSVSREKKESFPLTVTSAQKNPTAFYLCASKGKGANNQPQHFGDGTRLSIL.

The gene calls are TRBV6-2 or TRBV6-3 and TRBJ2-7; possibly TRBD1 for D (6 bases). Germline V gene lookup returns CDR1 MNHEY and CDR2 SVGEGT. Trimming removed 2 bases at V and 4 bases at J, with 15 bases between. The CDR3 covers 15 residues. The CDR3 coding sequence is TGTGCCAGCAGTTACGGGGGCTCTTTTATTTACGAGCAGTACTTC. The encoded protein is CASSYGGSFIYEQYF.

J is TRBJ1-4 and V is TRBV6-1, with D unresolved. This CDR3 has 12 amino acids. Trimming removed 2 bases from V and 8 bases from J, with 6 bases in between. Germline CDR1 is MNHNS and CDR2 is SASEGT. In DNA, the CDR3 is TGTGCCAGCAGTGAAAGAGGGGAAAAACTGTTTTTT. It specifies CASSERGEKLFF.

The genes are TRBV27 and TRBJ2-3; the D gene is possibly TRBD2 (5 bases). With 5 bases removed from V and 0 bases from J, the gap between germline ends came to 12 bases. CDR1 MNHEY and CDR2 SMNVEV come from the germline V gene (reference sequence). CDR3 length: 15 residues. In DNA, the CDR3 is TGTGCCAGCAGTCCCCCAGAGGGTAGCACAGATACGCAGTATTTT. This translates into CASSPPEGSTDTQYF.

This chain joins TRBV27 and TRBJ1-1, with 9 bases identical to TRBD1. CDR1 and CDR2 from the germline V gene are MNHEY and SMNVEV (reference sequence). The CDR3 totals 14 residues. The J segment lost 4 bases and the V segment lost 5 bases, leaving 5 bases of the junction unmatched. The CDR3 protein is CASSPGTGPTEAFF. CDR3 nucleotide sequence: TGTGCCAGCAGTCCCGGGACAGGGCCCACTGAAGCTTTCTTT.